This entry lists 8 T cell receptor beta chains sequenced from one sample in a study of cytomegalovirus exposure and HLA in healthy donors. This PCR relied on a set of 60 Vbeta primers and 13 Jbeta primers. The repertoire was sequenced with immunoSEQ multiplex PCR; TCRdb's copy has only in-frame clones and lacks some. Altogether 150,000 to 200,000 clones are present, 60% to 85% being singletons, with the ten largest covering roughly 2%. Sequenced input: PBMCs. The source is a man aged 50-59 years in good health and CMV-seropositive.

V and J are TRBV7-9 and TRBJ1-2; TRBD1 aligns across 10 bases. Germline CDR1 is SEHNR and CDR2 is FQNEAQ (reference sequence). The junction had 1 base not matched to a gene; V was cut back by 2 bases and J by 4 bases. The CDR3 is 14 amino acids. The CDR3 sequence: CASSLRTGGYGYTF. DNA for the CDR3: TGTGCCAGCAGCTTAAGGACAGGGGGCTATGGCTACACCTTC.

This clone was observed once. The DNA of the CDR3 is TGTGCCAGCAGCTCCAACAGGGGGAACTATGGCTACACCTTC. Translating gives CASSSNRGNYGYTF. The gene calls are TRBV5-4 and TRBJ1-2, with 8 bases aligning to TRBD1. The trim removed 3 bases at V and 2 bases at J, leaving 3 bases unmatched. CDR3 length: 14 residues. CDR1 and CDR2 (germline): SGHNT, YYREEE (reference sequence).

This clone was counted a few times. The chain links TRBV4-3 to TRBJ1-1, with D unclear. V was shortened by 0 bases and J by 1 base, with 9 bases between the two germline ends. The CDR3 sequence is 15 residues long. Per germline, CDR1 LGHNA and CDR2 YSLEER. CDR3 loop: CASSQEFAGNTEAFF. The CDR3 coding sequence is TGCGCCAGCAGCCAAGAGTTCGCAGGGAACACTGAAGCTTTCTTT.

This clone has a handful of counts. The V gene is TRBV19, the J gene TRBJ2-7; TRBD2 is a possible D gene (6 bases). The CDR3 covers 14 residues. V shed 3 bases and J shed 5 bases, with 14 bases lying between them. Germline values: CDR1 LNHDA, CDR2 SQIVND (reference sequence). As DNA, the CDR3 is TGTGCCAGTAGTATGGGCGGGAACTACAACGAGCAGTACTTC. It yields the protein CASSMGGNYNEQYF.

This clone occurred once. The chain employs TRBV18 and TRBJ2-7; 9 bases match TRBD1. CDR3 length equals 13 residues. Germline CDR1 is KGHSH and CDR2 is LQKENI. J gave up 6 bases and V 5 bases, and 5 bases lay outside the gene matches. The CDR3 sequence: CASSLQGAGEQYF. The DNA of the CDR3 is TGTGCCAGCTCATTACAGGGGGCAGGCGAGCAGTACTTC.

The rearrangement links TRBV4-1 to TRBJ2-5; 13 nucleotides agree with TRBD2. With V trimmed by 3 bases and J by 9 bases, 13 bases remained unmatched. This CDR3 is 17 amino acids long. Germline V gene data show CDR1 as MGHRA and CDR2 as YSYEKL. The CDR3 protein is CASSQPGGGLAGESQYF. CDR3 in DNA: TGCGCCAGCAGCCAGCCTGGGGGTGGACTAGCGGGGGAGTCCCAGTACTTC.

The J gene is TRBJ2-5, the V gene TRBV27, with TRBD1 identical over 8 bases. CDR1 and CDR2 (germline): MNHEY, SMNVEV (reference sequence). Germline trimming cut 3 bases from V and 0 bases from J; bases unmatched to any gene: 6. This CDR3 comprises 16 residues. CDR3 amino acids: CASSFRGRLNQETQYF. CDR3 DNA sequence: TGTGCCAGCAGTTTCAGGGGGCGCCTAAACCAAGAGACCCAGTACTTC.

The rearrangement joins TRBV7-9 to TRBJ1-5, with D possibly being TRBD1 (6 bases). CDR3 length: 14 residues. V lost 5 bases to trimming and J lost 3 bases, with 11 bases between them. From germline, CDR1 is SEHNR and CDR2 FQNEAQ (reference sequence). The CDR3, as DNA: TGTGCCAGCAGCCGGGACACCGACAATCAGCCCCAGCATTTT. Its protein product is CASSRDTDNQPQHF.